Shown below are 32 T cell receptor beta chains from a single sample sequenced in a study of T cells in Graves' hyperthyroidism and ophthalmopathy. TCR beta CDR3 regions were amplified from RNA. First-round RT-PCR targeting the TCR CDR3 was performed with the HTBI primer set. TCRdb ran MiXCR on the multiplex PCR reads and lists one entry per CDR3 protein. This sample has about 570,000 distinct CDR3 sequences, with about 45% found just once. Sequencing was carried out using peripheral blood or thyroid tissue (not recorded which). The receptors stem from an adult woman with Graves' disease, either hyperthyroidism or ophthalmopathy (not recorded which).

V usage is TRBV2 and J usage is TRBJ1-5; TRBD1 is a possible D gene (6 bases). Germline V CDR1 and CDR2: SNHLY, FYNNEI. Trimming took off 5 bases at V and 6 bases at J, with 14 bases between the two ends. The CDR3 is 14 residues long. The CDR3 loop is CASSYVGAGQPQHF. Here the CDR3 DNA reads TGTGCCAGCAGTTACGTGGGGGCGGGTCAGCCCCAGCATTTT.

This clonotype was detected ten times or more. V is TRBV20-1 and J is TRBJ2-7; D might be TRBD1 (5 bases). The CDR3 consists of 14 residues. Germline V CDR1 and CDR2: DFQATT, SNEGSKA (reference sequence). The V end was cut by 0 bases, the J end by 2 bases, with 11 bases between. CDR3 in DNA: TGCAGTGCTAGAGATCCAGGGAACACCTACGAGCAGTACTTC. Its protein is CSARDPGNTYEQYF.

This clonotype was picked up one time. V is TRBV7-2 and J is TRBJ2-7; TRBD2 might be the D (5 bases). With 5 bases removed from V and 7 bases from J, the gap between germline ends came to 21 bases. This CDR3 is built from 15 residues. Germline lookup yields CDR1 SGHTA and CDR2 FQGNSA. The CDR3 coding sequence is TGTGCCAGCAGCGTAACGCGGGTCGCGGCCGGGGAGCAGTACTTC. It yields the protein CASSVTRVAAGEQYF.

This clonotype was seen repeatedly, ten times or more. The chain has TRBV27 and TRBJ1-4, with TRBD1 matching 7 bases. The CDR3 contains 12 residues. The germline gives CDR1 MNHEY, CDR2 SMNVEV (reference sequence). J lost 8 bases, V lost 11 bases, and 8 bases had no gene match. CDR3: CADRVQGEKLFF. The CDR3, as DNA: TGTGCCGACAGGGTTCAAGGAGAAAAACTGTTTTTT.

This clonotype was seen many times. This chain joins TRBV6-6 and TRBJ2-2, with 12 bases fitting TRBD2. The CDR3 sequence is 17 residues long. The V and J ends lost 4 bases and 5 bases, in that order; junction bases with no gene match: 8. Germline V lookup: CDR1 MNHNY, CDR2 SVGAGI (reference sequence). The CDR3 nucleotides read TGTGCCAGCAGTTTTAGACTAGCGGGAGACAGAACCGGGGAGCTGTTTTTT. It codes for CASSFRLAGDRTGELFF.

V is TRBV20-1 and J is TRBJ1-2; D perhaps matches TRBD1 (6 bases). The CDR3 is made up of 13 amino acids. V lost 5 bases and J 3 bases, leaving 13 bases between the germline ends. Germline-derived CDR1 and CDR2 are DFQATT and SNEGSKA (reference sequence). CDR3 in amino acids: CSAPQGYDYGYTF. Written as DNA, the CDR3 is TGCAGTGCTCCTCAGGGGTATGACTATGGCTACACCTTC.

This clonotype has at least ten counts. The chain carries TRBV19 and TRBJ2-5; D is perhaps TRBD2 (7 bases). Germline V gene data show CDR1 as LNHDA and CDR2 as SQIVND (reference sequence). V was clipped by 3 bases and J by 4 bases, with 12 bases between them. The CDR3 loop spans 14 amino acids. CDR3 in amino acids: CASSMRGGGETQYF. The CDR3 coding sequence is TGTGCCAGTAGTATGCGGGGAGGGGGAGAGACCCAGTACTTC.

This clonotype turned up a few times. This chain joins TRBV12-3 or TRBV12-4 and TRBJ1-2, with D perhaps matching TRBD1 (5 bases). This CDR3 comprises 15 residues. V was pared by 1 base and J by 4 bases, with 13 bases between. In DNA, the CDR3 is TGTGCCAGCAGTTTAGGGGGATTGAGGGGCTATGGCTACACCTTC. This translates into CASSLGGLRGYGYTF.

The rearrangement joins TRBV18 to TRBJ1-3, with D hard to call. There are 14 residues in the CDR3. Deletions cut 0 bases from V and 4 bases from J, with 7 bases between. Germline CDR1 KGHSH, CDR2 LQKENI. This CDR3 reads CASSPPEYGNTIYF. The CDR3 DNA reads TGTGCCAGCTCACCACCGGAGTACGGAAACACCATATATTTT.

Many counts were recorded for this clonotype. The chain uses TRBV10-3 and TRBJ2-7; D might be TRBD1 or TRBD2, each matching 5 bases. Trimming took off 5 bases at V and 3 bases at J, with 17 bases between the two ends. Germline loops: CDR1 ENHRY, CDR2 SYGVKD. The CDR3 runs to 15 residues. The CDR3 DNA reads as TGTGCCATCAGTATTGCCCGGGGCATAAACTACGAGCAGTACTTC. Translated: CAISIARGINYEQYF.

The genes are TRBV5-1 and TRBJ1-1; D call uncertain. This CDR3 contains 13 residues. Germline values: CDR1 SGHRS, CDR2 YFSETQ. V was clipped by 6 bases and J by 4 bases, with 13 bases between them. CDR3 sequence reads: CASTWEPLTEAFF. The CDR3 coding sequence is TGCGCCAGCACCTGGGAACCGCTCACTGAAGCTTTCTTT.

The genes are TRBV12-3 or TRBV12-4 and TRBJ1-2; D might be TRBD1 (6 bases). The CDR3 sequence is 14 residues long. Trimming took off 5 bases at V and 3 bases at J, with 13 bases between the two ends. The CDR3 sequence is CASSDDRLDYGYTF. DNA of the CDR3: TGTGCCAGCAGTGACGACAGGTTGGACTATGGCTACACCTTC.

This clonotype was seen many times. V and J are TRBV25-1 and TRBJ2-5, with TRBD2 identical over 11 bases. Germline V lookup: CDR1 MGHDK, CDR2 SYGVNS. Trimming cost V 6 bases and J 1 base; bases outside gene matches: 4. CDR3 length: 15 residues. The CDR3: CASSPSGRLQETQYF. The DNA for the CDR3 is TGTGCCAGCAGCCCTAGCGGGAGGCTCCAAGAGACCCAGTACTTC.

The chain employs TRBV11-2 and TRBJ1-6; no clear D. The CDR3 consists of 16 residues. V was clipped by 2 bases and J by 0 bases, with 8 bases between them. Germline V gives CDR1 SGHAT, CDR2 FQNNGV. Written as DNA, the CDR3 is TGTGCCAGCAGCTTACCTAGCAGCTCCTATAATTCACCCCTCCACTTT. Its translation is CASSLPSSSYNSPLHF.

In this sample, this clonotype turned up many times. The chain recombines TRBV20-1 with TRBJ1-5; the D is unclear. The germline V and J ends were trimmed by 6 bases and 2 bases, with 20 bases remaining between them. The CDR3 runs to 16 residues. Germline-derived CDR1 and CDR2 are DFQATT and SNEGSKA (reference sequence). This CDR3 reads CSADEGWGAGNQPQHF. The CDR3 DNA is TGCAGTGCCGATGAAGGGTGGGGTGCTGGCAATCAGCCCCAGCATTTT.

This clonotype was detected only a few times. This rearrangement joins TRBV3-1 to TRBJ1-1; a possible D gene is TRBD1 (6 bases). V was cut by 0 bases and J by 1 base, with 9 bases left in between. The germline V gene has CDR1 LGHDT and CDR2 YNNKEL (reference sequence). The CDR3 loop spans 15 amino acids. As DNA, the CDR3 is TGTGCCAGCAGCCAAGATCCCAGGGGGAACACTGAAGCTTTCTTT. This translates into CASSQDPRGNTEAFF. Together with reference TRBV3-1 and TRBJ1-1, the CDR3 gives the full variable domain: DTAVSQTPKYLVTQMGNDKSIKCEQNLGHDTMYWYKQDSKKFLKIMFSYNNKELIINETVPNRFSPKSPDKAHLNLHINSLELGDSAVYFCASSQDPRGNTEAFFGQGTRLTVV.

This clonotype has more than one count but fewer than ten. CDR3 sequence: CAISDPRDRDSPYEQYF. CDR3 nucleotides: TGTGCCATCAGTGACCCACGTGACAGGGATTCTCCCTACGAGCAGTACTTC. V is TRBV10-3 and J is TRBJ2-7; 7 bases match TRBD1. CDR1 ENHRY and CDR2 SYGVKD come from the germline V gene. V dropped 3 bases and J dropped 2; count of bases not matched to a gene: 13. The CDR3 is 17 residues long.

In this sample, this clonotype turned up a few times. The CDR3 is CASSFHFSGPNYGYTF. CDR3 sequence (DNA): TGTGCCAGCAGCTTCCATTTCAGCGGTCCTAACTATGGCTACACCTTC. This chain connects TRBV7-9 to TRBJ1-2; D ambiguous. V was shortened by 3 bases and J by 0 bases, with 14 bases between the two germline ends. The germline gives CDR1 SEHNR, CDR2 FQNEAQ (reference sequence). The CDR3 consists of 16 residues.

The rearrangement links TRBV6-1 to TRBJ2-5; TRBD1 aligns across 7 bases. J was trimmed by 9 bases and V by 10 bases; bases with no gene match: 17. The germline V gene has CDR1 MNHNS and CDR2 SASEGT. The CDR3 covers 14 residues. For the CDR3, the DNA is TGTGCCACCCAACAGGGGTATAGCAATCAGCCCCAGTACTTC. The encoded protein is CATQQGYSNQPQYF.

The chain is built from TRBV20-1 and TRBJ2-5; TRBD2 matches at 8 bases. J lost 4 bases, V lost 3 bases, and 13 bases had no gene match. CDR3 length: 16 residues. The germline gives CDR1 DFQATT, CDR2 SNEGSKA (reference sequence). DNA for the CDR3: TGCAGTGCTAGTGCCCCGGTGGCGGGAGGCACAGAGACCCAGTACTTC. This gives the protein CSASAPVAGGTETQYF.

The chain is built from TRBV12-3 or TRBV12-4 and TRBJ1-5, with no clear D. V gave up 3 bases and J gave up 8 bases, with 8 bases separating them. The CDR3 loop spans 12 amino acids. The CDR3 DNA reads TGTGCCAGCAGTTTGCGGGAGAAGCCCCAGCATTTT. This gives the protein CASSLREKPQHF.

This clonotype has just one count. The rearrangement joins TRBV20-1 to TRBJ1-1, with a possible D match to TRBD1 (5 bases). V gave up 0 bases and J gave up 4 bases, with 18 bases separating them. Germline loops: CDR1 DFQATT, CDR2 SNEGSKA (reference sequence). The CDR3 runs to 16 residues. The CDR3 reads CSARDGPRDLITEAFF. The DNA for the CDR3 is TGCAGTGCTAGAGATGGACCCAGGGACTTGATCACTGAAGCTTTCTTT.

This clonotype showed up just a few times. The chain joins TRBV28 to TRBJ2-7, with D possibly TRBD2 on 6 matching bases. The ends were cut back, 10 bases at V and 3 bases at J, with 19 bases in the middle. The germline gives CDR1 MDHEN, CDR2 SYDVKM. The length of the CDR3 is 14 residues. CDR3 protein: CATSRRTTFYEQYF. The DNA of the CDR3 is TGTGCCACATCCCGGAGGACTACCTTCTACGAGCAGTACTTC.

In the case of this clonotype: A junction end diverges from the germline sequence, so it may reflect a read error. The chain has TRBV20-1 and TRBJ1-1; D is perhaps TRBD1 (6 bases). CDR3 length: 12 amino acids. Germline V lookup: CDR1 DFQATT, CDR2 SNEGSKA (reference sequence). The CDR3 loop reads CSVREGDGEAFF. The CDR3 DNA is TGCAGTGTTAGAGAGGGGGATGGTGAAGCTTTCTTT.

Worth noting for this clonotype: This CDR3 fails to terminate in the conserved phenylalanine or tryptophan, so it likely reflects a read error. The V and J genes are TRBV5-1 and TRBJ2-2, with 10 positions matching TRBD2. Per the germline V gene, CDR1 is SGHRS and CDR2 is YFSETQ. The V and J ends lost 3 bases and 7 bases, in that order; junction bases with no gene match: 6. This CDR3 has 15 amino acids. The CDR3 region is CASSSGTSVNGELFS. The CDR3 DNA sequence: TGCGCCAGCAGCTCCGGGACTAGCGTTAACGGGGAGCTGTTTTCT.

V gene TRBV19 combines with J gene TRBJ1-2; D unresolved. V lost 7 bases to trimming and J lost 4 bases, with 22 bases between them. CDR3 length equals 16 residues. Germline V CDR1 and CDR2: LNHDA, SQIVND (reference sequence). Here the CDR3 DNA reads TGTGCCAGTATCCCAGGATCAGTATCCTCCTTCTATGGCTACACCTTC. Its translation: CASIPGSVSSFYGYTF.

This clonotype was observed many times. The chain employs TRBV2 and TRBJ2-7; 8 bases are shared with TRBD1. This CDR3 is 12 amino acids long. Germline V gene sequence: CDR1 SNHLY, CDR2 FYNNEI. V dropped 5 bases and J dropped 5; count of bases not matched to a gene: 2. The CDR3 DNA reads as TGTGCCAGCAGTAACAGGGGGGACGAGCAGTACTTC. It is translated as CASSNRGDEQYF.

This clonotype occurred many times. The V gene is TRBV14, the J gene TRBJ2-7; possibly TRBD1 for D (6 bases). Per the germline V gene, CDR1 is SGHDN and CDR2 is FVKESK. The CDR3 is 12 amino acids. Trimming removed 1 base at V and 6 bases at J, with 7 bases between. The CDR3 reads CASSQAGVEQYF. For the CDR3, the DNA is TGTGCCAGCAGCCAAGCAGGGGTCGAGCAGTACTTC.

As to this clonotype: An end of the junction does not agree with germline; a read error may underlie this. This chain connects TRBV15 to TRBJ2-2; 9 bases map to TRBD2. The length of the CDR3 is 15 residues. Per germline, CDR1 LNHNV and CDR2 YYDKDF (reference sequence). The CDR3 reads CAASRAGGPTGELFF. As DNA, the CDR3 is TGTGCCGCCAGCAGGGCGGGAGGGCCCACCGGGGAGCTGTTTTTT.

This clonotype has more than one count but fewer than ten. J is TRBJ1-6 and V is TRBV20-1; D perhaps matches TRBD1 (6 bases). The CDR3 covers 14 residues. Germline V gene lookup returns CDR1 DFQATT and CDR2 SNEGSKA (reference sequence). V was pared by 3 bases and J by 5 bases, with 11 bases between. In DNA form, the CDR3 reads TGCAGTGCTAGTCCTACAGGGAATAATTCACCCCTCCACTTT. As protein: CSASPTGNNSPLHF.

This clonotype was observed a handful of times. The V and J genes are TRBV10-3 and TRBJ2-5; tentative D call: TRBD2 (5 bases). CDR1 is ENHRY and CDR2 is SYGVKD in the germline V gene. This CDR3 contains 12 residues. Trimming took off 11 bases at V and 3 bases at J, with 13 bases between the two ends. In DNA, the CDR3 is TGTGCCGCCGGGGTGGAGGAAGAGACCCAGTACTTC. It specifies CAAGVEEETQYF.

This chain connects TRBV7-9 to TRBJ1-5; no definite D call. The CDR3 consists of 14 residues. With 2 bases removed from V and 7 bases from J, the gap between germline ends came to 12 bases. Germline loops: CDR1 SEHNR, CDR2 FQNEAQ (reference sequence). The DNA of the CDR3 is TGTGCCAGCAGCTTAATCCACGGGAACCAGCCCCAGCATTTT. It is translated as CASSLIHGNQPQHF.